This T cell receptor beta chain is from a study of spatial heterogeneity in lung cancer. About the research overall: Beta-chain sequences were consistently detected more often than alpha-chain sequences.

Time point meaning: sample taken at primary tumor resection. No cells were sorted before sequencing. The whole RNA sequenced was extracted from tumor, nontumor lung or frozen PBMC. This clonotype has just a few counts. Each CDR3 protein gets one entry after TCRdb re-called the 5' RACE reads with MiXCR. This table holds around 63,000 distinct CDR3 sequences, about 8% found once. The source material was PBMCs, sampled at surgery. The sequence was collected from a female donor with early-stage non-small cell lung cancer.

As DNA, the CDR3 is TGCAGCGCCTCGGACCAATCAGTCACTGAAGCTTTCTTT. Translated, it gives CSASDQSVTEAFF. The chain uses TRBV29-1 and TRBJ1-1; D ambiguous. The V end lost 7 bases, the J end lost 4 bases, and 16 bases lay between the germline ends. The CDR3 contains 13 residues. Germline assignment: CDR1 SQVTM and CDR2 ANQGSEA.